This T cell receptor (beta chain) was found in a study of T cells after posttransplantation cyclophosphamide. Whole-study results and caveats: Recipient CMV seropositivity and CMV reactivation strongly tracked TRB clonality.

Regarding this clone: Its antigen is not identified.

Cells defined as naive were viable CD3+CD4+ or CD3+CD8+ and CCR7+CD45RA+CD45RO-CD95-CD27+CD28+. This related bone marrow graft donor gave peripheral blood on the day of marrow donation. Libraries were prepared by immunoSEQ multiplex PCR; TCRdb keeps only in-frame clonotypes and omits some of them. The sample shows tens of thousands of clones, more than 85% of them seen only once. Trimming shortened V by 0 bases and J by 4 bases, and 10 bases separated the two germline ends. The CDR3 totals 15 residues. Per germline, CDR1 MNHEY and CDR2 SVGAGI. The chain carries TRBV6-5 and TRBJ1-3; D not certain. This clonotype was sampled from a man younger than 45 in good health and a related stem cell transplant donor. The sample consisted of naive CD4+ T cells sorted from blood. CDR3: CASSYSTVLGNTIYF. In DNA form, the CDR3 reads TGTGCCAGCAGTTACTCTACAGTCCTAGGAAACACCATATATTTT.